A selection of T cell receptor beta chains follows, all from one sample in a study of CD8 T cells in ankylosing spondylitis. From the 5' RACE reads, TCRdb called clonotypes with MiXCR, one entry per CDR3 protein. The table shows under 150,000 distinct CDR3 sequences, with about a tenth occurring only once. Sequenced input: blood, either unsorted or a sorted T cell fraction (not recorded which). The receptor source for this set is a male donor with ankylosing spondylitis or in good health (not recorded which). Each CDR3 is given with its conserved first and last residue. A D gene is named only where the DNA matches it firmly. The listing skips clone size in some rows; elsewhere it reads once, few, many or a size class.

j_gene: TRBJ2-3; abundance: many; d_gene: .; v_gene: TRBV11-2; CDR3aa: CASSLAPPPDTQYF; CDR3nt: TGTGCCAGCAGCTTAGCCCCCCCCCCAGATACGCAGTATTTT
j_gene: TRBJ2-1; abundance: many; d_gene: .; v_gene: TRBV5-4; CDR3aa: CASSLERSNRPLIYNEQFF; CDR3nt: TGTGCCAGCAGCTTGGAACGCTCCAACCGACCCCTCATTTACAATGAGCAGTTCTTC
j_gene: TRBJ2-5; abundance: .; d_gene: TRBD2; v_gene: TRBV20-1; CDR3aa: CSVPGLAARLYQETQYF; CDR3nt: TGCAGTGTTCCGGGACTAGCGGCGAGATTGTACCAAGAGACCCAGTACTTC
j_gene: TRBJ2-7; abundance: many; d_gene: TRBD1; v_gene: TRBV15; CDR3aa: CATSKGQGADEQYF; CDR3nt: TGTGCCACCAGCAAAGGACAGGGGGCAGATGAGCAGTACTTC
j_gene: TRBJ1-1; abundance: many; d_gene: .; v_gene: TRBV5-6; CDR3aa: CASSFQVSGAEAFF; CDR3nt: TGTGCCAGCAGCTTCCAAGTCTCTGGGGCTGAAGCTTTCTTT
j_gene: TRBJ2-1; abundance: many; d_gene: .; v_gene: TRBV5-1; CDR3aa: CASSRGQNYNEQFF; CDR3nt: TGCGCCAGCAGCCGAGGACAGAACTACAATGAGCAGTTCTTC
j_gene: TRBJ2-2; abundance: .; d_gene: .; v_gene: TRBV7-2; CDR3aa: CASSQTAGELFF; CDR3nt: TGTGCCAGCAGCCAAACCGCCGGGGAGCTGTTTTTT
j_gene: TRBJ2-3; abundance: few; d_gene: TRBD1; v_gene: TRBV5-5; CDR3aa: CASSFTGGRTDTQYF; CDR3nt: TGTGCCAGCAGCTTCACAGGGGGCCGCACAGATACGCAGTATTTT
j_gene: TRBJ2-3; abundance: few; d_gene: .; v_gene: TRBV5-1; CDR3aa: CASSPGDGRSTDTQYF; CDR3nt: TGCGCCAGCAGCCCAGGGGACGGCAGATCCACAGATACGCAGTATTTT
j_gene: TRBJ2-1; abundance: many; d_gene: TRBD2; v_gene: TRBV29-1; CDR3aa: CSVSEVTSGIRNEQFF; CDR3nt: TGCAGCGTTAGTGAAGTAACTAGCGGGATTAGAAATGAGCAGTTCTTC